The 21 T cell receptor beta chains below were found in one sample sequenced in a study of blood T cell repertoires in COVID-19 (TCRdb year 2020). Library preparation was by the immunoSEQ multiplex PCR assay. This immuneACCESS table, as held by TCRdb, lists in-frame sequences with V and J called but not all clones. Of the missing ones, under half trace to an unresolved V gene in checked studies; the others have no known cause. This sample comprises just over 250,000 clones, about 87% of them detected only once. In total, the top ten clones hold more than 8.5% of the sample. Sequenced input: peripheral blood. The receptors shown here come from a woman between 70 and 85 years old with COVID-19, enrolled during active disease.

V is TRBV11-3 and J is TRBJ1-1; D is uncertain. V lost 6 bases to trimming and J lost 1 base, with 12 bases between them. Germline assignment: CDR1 SGHNT and CDR2 YENEEA. CDR3 length: 14 amino acids. CDR3 residues: CASSGDYANTEAFF. In nucleotides, the CDR3 is TGTGCCAGCAGTGGTGACTACGCGAACACTGAAGCTTTCTTT.

This clone was seen a single time. CDR3 sequence reads: CASSYSGSQGNEQFF. The CDR3 bases are TGTGCCAGCAGCTACAGCGGGAGCCAGGGCAATGAGCAGTTCTTC. The V gene is TRBV3-1 (or the pseudogene TRBV3-2), the J gene TRBJ2-1; 8 bases align to TRBD2. The CDR3 is 15 amino acids. The V and J ends lost 5 bases and 6 bases, in that order; junction bases with no gene match: 9. Germline CDR1 LGHDT, CDR2 YNNKEL (reference sequence).

The rearrangement joins TRBV5-6 to TRBJ2-1, with 7 bases that match TRBD2. This CDR3 spans 17 amino acids. The trim removed 4 bases at V and 1 base at J, leaving 11 bases unmatched. CDR1 is SGHDT, CDR2 YYEEEE, per germline. As DNA, the CDR3 is TGTGCCAGCAGCCGGAGGACGTCTAGCGGTTCCTACAATGAGCAGTTCTTC. It is translated as CASSRRTSSGSYNEQFF.

Comment on this clone: The sample contains more than one DNA sequence encoding this CDR3. The V and J genes are TRBV28 and TRBJ1-4; TRBD1 matches at 8 bases. With V trimmed by 3 bases and J by 7 bases, 4 bases remained unmatched. Germline CDR1 reads MDHEN; CDR2 reads SYDVKM. This CDR3 has 14 residues. The CDR3 coding sequence is TGTGCCAGCAGTTTGGCAGGGGGCCGTGAAAAACTGTTTTTT. Translated: CASSLAGGREKLFF.

The rearrangement uses TRBV6-5 and TRBJ1-1; the D is unclear. This CDR3 comprises 12 residues. V gave up 11 bases and J gave up 1 base, with 11 bases separating them. The germline V gene encodes CDR1 MNHEY and CDR2 SVGAGI. The CDR3 DNA follows: TGTGCCCTTTGGAACAGGAACACTGAAGCTTTCTTT. The encoded protein is CALWNRNTEAFF.

This clone occurred once. This chain joins TRBV15 and TRBJ2-1, with 7 bases fitting TRBD2. V lost 4 bases, J lost 4 bases, and 7 bases stayed unmatched. The CDR3 spans 15 residues. Germline lookup yields CDR1 LNHNV and CDR2 YYDKDF (reference sequence). In DNA form, the CDR3 reads TGTGCCACCAGCATCGAACTAGCGCGATACAATGAGCAGTTCTTC. Protein sequence: CATSIELARYNEQFF.

J is TRBJ2-7 and V is TRBV7-9, with TRBD1 as a possible D gene (5 bases). The V gene lost 2 bases and the J gene lost 7 bases, with 15 bases spanning the gap. The CDR3 covers 14 residues. The germline V gene has CDR1 SEHNR and CDR2 FQNEAQ (reference sequence). CDR3 residues: CASSLQGSSLEQYF. DNA for the CDR3: TGTGCCAGCAGCTTACAGGGATCGAGTCTGGAGCAGTACTTC.

With regard to this clone: Different DNA sequences within this sample yield the same CDR3. This sequence joins TRBV28 and TRBJ2-7; the D is unclear. The CDR3 runs 11 residues. Deletions cut 1 base from V and 6 bases from J, with 4 bases between. Looked up from germline, CDR1 is MDHEN and CDR2 is SYDVKM. The CDR3 is CASSLYGEQYF. In DNA form, the CDR3 reads TGTGCCAGCAGTTTATACGGCGAGCAGTACTTC.

J is TRBJ1-1 and V is TRBV29-1; the match to TRBD1 covers 10 bases. The germline gives CDR1 SQVTM, CDR2 ANQGSEA. CDR3 size: 14 residues. Trimming removed 0 bases from V and 3 bases from J; junction bases left unmatched: 1. The CDR3 loop is CSVEEGQGHTEAFF. The CDR3 DNA is TGCAGCGTTGAAGAGGGACAGGGGCACACTGAAGCTTTCTTT.

The rearrangement uses TRBV7-8 and TRBJ1-1, with 9 bases identical to TRBD1. J gave up 5 bases and V 4 bases, and 11 bases lay outside the gene matches. Per germline, CDR1 SGHVS and CDR2 FQNEAQ. This CDR3 is built from 16 residues. The CDR3: CASSSSKDRGWTEAFF. In DNA, the CDR3 is TGTGCCAGCAGCTCCTCGAAAGACAGGGGGTGGACTGAAGCTTTCTTT.

This sequence joins TRBV6-2 or TRBV6-3 and TRBJ1-5, with a weak D call TRBD1 (5 bases). Germline values: CDR1 MNHEY, CDR2 SVGEGT. V lost 2 bases and J 6 bases, leaving 23 bases between the germline ends. The CDR3 totals 18 residues. CDR3 sequence: CASSYRGRLSALSQPQHF. Here the CDR3 DNA reads TGTGCCAGCAGTTACAGGGGCCGCCTCTCGGCCCTCAGTCAGCCCCAGCATTTT.

This chain joins TRBV11-2 and TRBJ1-2; 8 positions agree with TRBD1. This CDR3 contains 15 residues. Germline V gene data show CDR1 as SGHAT and CDR2 as FQNNGV. V lost 4 bases to trimming and J lost 3 bases; unmatched junction nucleotides: 7. CDR3 amino acids: CASSSRDRSDYGYTF. CDR3 sequence (DNA): TGTGCCAGCAGCTCCCGGGACAGGTCTGACTATGGCTACACCTTC.

This clone was seen once. The chain employs TRBV11-3 and TRBJ2-1; 10 bases match TRBD2. The CDR3 has 16 amino acids. The J segment lost 9 bases and the V segment lost 3 bases, leaving 11 bases of the junction unmatched. Per the germline V gene, CDR1 is SGHNT and CDR2 is YENEEA. In DNA form, the CDR3 reads TGTGCCAGCAGCTTTACATCTGGACTAGCGGATGGTGAGCAGTTCTTC. It yields the protein CASSFTSGLADGEQFF. Variable domain in full (rest from reference TRBV11-3 and TRBJ2-1): EAGVVQSPRYKIIEKKQPVAFWCNPISGHNTLYWYLQNLGQGPELLIRYENEEAVDDSQLPKDRFSAERLKGVDSTLKIQPAELGDSAVYLCASSFTSGLADGEQFFGPGTRLTVL.

This clone has just a few counts. CDR3 sequence (DNA): TGTGCCAGCAGCGTCGGACAGGCCGTTGGTCAGCCCCAGCATTTT. Translated, it gives CASSVGQAVGQPQHF. The chain combines TRBV9 with TRBJ1-5; the match to TRBD1 covers 7 bases. V was pared by 2 bases and J by 6 bases, with 8 bases of the junction left unmatched. CDR3 length: 15 residues. The germline V gene encodes CDR1 SGDLS and CDR2 YYNGEE.

V and J are TRBV6-5 and TRBJ1-2; the match to TRBD1 covers 8 bases. Germline lookup yields CDR1 MNHEY and CDR2 SVGAGI. The junction had 7 bases not matched to a gene; V was cut back by 5 bases and J by 8 bases. CDR3 length: 13 residues. Here the CDR3 reads CASSLRGLGGYTF. The CDR3 coding sequence is TGTGCCAGCAGTCTCAGGGGGCTAGGGGGCTACACCTTC.

The CDR3 DNA reads TGTGCCAGCCGGGACAGGGGAGGTAACTATGGCTACACCTTC. Protein product: CASRDRGGNYGYTF. This chain links TRBV19 with TRBJ1-2; TRBD1 matches 10 bases. CDR1 is LNHDA and CDR2 is SQIVND in the germline V gene (reference sequence). The CDR3 runs 14 residues. V was pared by 9 bases and J by 1 base, with 5 bases of the junction left unmatched.

The rearrangement links TRBV11-2 to TRBJ2-7; 7 bases are shared with TRBD2. The CDR3 has 14 amino acids. Per germline, CDR1 SGHAT and CDR2 FQNNGV. After removal of 1 base from V and 3 bases from J, the junction contained 3 bases not matched to a gene. CDR3 amino acids: CASSLAGGLYEQYF. The CDR3 nucleotides are TGTGCCAGCAGCTTAGCGGGGGGACTCTACGAGCAGTACTTC. The variable domain in full, completed from reference TRBV11-2 and TRBJ2-7, reads EAGVAQSPRYKIIEKRQSVAFWCNPISGHATLYWYQQILGQGPKLLIQFQNNGVVDDSQLPKDRFSAERLKGVDSTLKIQPAKLEDSAVYLCASSLAGGLYEQYFGPGTRLTVT.

The chain is built from TRBV2 and TRBJ1-3; 8 bases are a match to TRBD1. Germline V gene sequence: CDR1 SNHLY, CDR2 FYNNEI. Losses at the gene ends were 8 bases for V and 4 bases for J; bases not matched to a gene: 13. The CDR3 consists of 16 residues. Here the CDR3 reads CASVYRDRLTGNTIYF. CDR3 nucleotides: TGTGCCAGCGTCTACCGGGACAGGCTTACGGGAAACACCATATATTTT.

This clone appeared a few times. V and J are TRBV3-1 (or the pseudogene TRBV3-2) and TRBJ2-7; 8 bases are shared with TRBD1. Germline values: CDR1 LGHDT, CDR2 YNNKEL (reference sequence). The J segment lost 5 bases and the V segment lost 7 bases, leaving 10 bases of the junction unmatched. The CDR3 sequence is 14 residues long. CDR3 protein: CASKRGTGTHEQYF. The DNA of the CDR3 is TGTGCCAGCAAAAGGGGGACAGGAACCCACGAGCAGTACTTC.

The chain uses TRBV24-1 and TRBJ2-1; D perhaps matches TRBD1 (7 bases). Deletions cut 7 bases from V and 6 bases from J, with 18 bases between. The CDR3 extends over 15 amino acids. Germline values: CDR1 KGHDR, CDR2 SFDVKD. In nucleotides, the CDR3 is TGTGCCACCAGCACAGGGGAGGTTATCGGCAATGAGCAGTTCTTC. Protein: CATSTGEVIGNEQFF.

J is TRBJ2-6 and V is TRBV6-2 or TRBV6-3; perhaps TRBD1 as D (5 bases). This CDR3 has 16 amino acids. V gave up 2 bases and J gave up 2 bases, with 10 bases separating them. Germline CDR1 and CDR2: MNHEY and SVGEGT. For the CDR3, the DNA is TGTGCCAGCAGTTACACAGGATCTACTGGGGCCAACGTCCTGACTTTC. It is translated as CASSYTGSTGANVLTF.